Listed here is a single TCR beta chain. In the original processing: It was from reference gene primer amplification that nucleated cell counts were estimated. Data came from immunoSEQ multiplex PCR; TCRdb stores just in-frame clones and leaves some out. V and J calls and clone size follow that table, whereas D and trimming were derived from the DNA. Among some 230,000 clones listed, roughly 80% were seen once. Germline V lookup: CDR1 MDHEN, CDR2 SYDVKM. J lost 8 bases, V lost 2 bases, and 7 bases had no gene match. The CDR3 contains 14 residues. This sample stems from a study of blood T cell repertoires in COVID-19. Study context: The study drew acute and convalescent COVID-19 samples from the United States, Italy and Spain. Nucleic acid was either cDNA or gDNA, and it came from T cells, B-cell-depleted T cells, or PBMCs.

This clonotype was sampled from a woman aged 45-59 years with acute or convalescent COVID-19. This sequence joins TRBV28 and TRBJ1-1, with 8 bases aligning to TRBD1. The sample was peripheral blood. The DNA for the CDR3 is TGTGCCAGCAGTTTAAGTCAGGGGGCAGTCGAAGCTTTCTTT. This encodes CASSLSQGAVEAFF.